This T cell receptor (beta chain) originates from a study of cytomegalovirus exposure and HLA in healthy donors (dated by TCRdb to about 2017). General notes on the study: According to an earlier analysis of several hundred of the donors, about 179 million T cells yielded roughly 110 million unique TCR beta sequences and 276 Gb of sequence data. The genetic ancestry cluster associated with self-reported Caucasian donors included 81% of the 300 to 400 genotyped donors. A separate validation cohort of approximately 130 different subjects was used in addition to the approximately 640-subject first cohort. The study aimed to test whether cataloging public T cell receptors could reveal signatures of past pathogen exposure. Because of strong linkage in the cohort, five DR-DQ haplotypes were treated as single units for association and clustering. Among a few hundred genotyped donors of the cohort, an average of around 240,000 unique TCR beta nucleotide sequences were sequenced per donor, about a sixth of them non-productive. The study combined high-throughput TCR immunosequencing, statistical association of individual TCRs with disease status, and machine learning to predict cytomegalovirus infection status. The study profiled the T cell repertoires of fewer than 850 subjects by immunosequencing and related them to cytomegalovirus serostatus. Every discovery cohort repertoire had been produced on one sequencing platform. Typing coverage varied by locus: 629-630 donors for A, B, C, DRB1 and DQB1; approximately 500 for DQA1; approximately 570 for DPA1; roughly 470 for DPB1. Donor age, sex, ethnicity and CMV serostatus were compiled alongside the repertoire data. To study patterns of TCR occurrence, a later analysis re-analyzed previously published TCR beta repertoires from several hundred donors and added high-resolution HLA genotyping. An early release that covered fewer than 800 HLA-typed donors contained approximately 300 gigabases of sequencing data and 80 million or so unique TCR sequences. A later genetic analysis took genome-wide SNP genotypes for about three fifths of the 666 donors and used that subset as a discovery cohort. Rather than drawing on any new phenotypic data, the later analysis identified candidate immune exposures from TCR beta sequences and the way those sequences occurred across donors. HLA typing included class I and class II loci at four-digit resolution. To decide whether each TCR beta V gene segment behaved as functional or pseudogenic, an earlier analysis of some 600 of the donors relied on high-throughput TCR beta sequencing. General conclusions and limits of the study: Specific HLA alleles were associated with 15,000 to 20,000 TCR beta sequences at a false discovery rate of 0.05 in a later analysis. In an earlier analysis of 450 to 750 of the donors, most TCR beta V segments appeared in productive rearrangements about 90% or about 30% of the time, broadly matching IMGT annotations. The only immune exposure information available for the cohort was CMV serostatus. A later analysis found that most CMV-associated TCR beta chains appeared HLA-restricted, with HLA associations seemingly driven largely by CMV exposure. In a later analysis, HLA-associated TCR beta chains were found to be more clonally expanded and to have lower generation probabilities than equally common non-associated chains. An association between a missense DCLRE1C variant and V-gene and J-gene trimming of TCR beta chains was found in a later genetic analysis and replicated in an independent cohort. Across donors, most TCR sequences were observed very rarely, whereas some public TCRs were present in many individuals. The classifier was reported to diagnose cytomegalovirus status with high specificity and sensitivity in both the original and validation cohorts. Assigning TCR associations to individual alleles was difficult when HLA alleles, especially DR and DQ, strongly co-occurred. A later analysis found that TCR association rates varied across HLA loci, with DRB1 alleles showing the most associated TCRs and HLA-C alleles the fewest. A cluster of highly shared sequence variants was judged likely to be a technical artifact of the sequencing pipeline. Presence/absence analyses assumed roughly uniform sequencing depth across donors, an assumption that may not hold. In vitro tests confirmed that a few of the cytomegalovirus-associated TCR beta chains recognize cytomegalovirus antigens. Correlated functional status among segregating V segments might be attributable to linkage disequilibrium, but an unknown experimental factor could not be ruled out. This cohort had only TCR beta chains sequenced, and the lack of alpha or paired-chain data limited which features could be detected. According to the authors, the approach could potentially be generalized to other disease states and immunological phenotypes. Because some donors lacked HLA typing at each locus, the association tests relied only on the typed subset. Because counts were too low, 15 to 20 rarely observed V segments, including chromosome 9 orphons, were left out of the earlier analysis of some 640 of the donors. A later analysis reported that several top co-occurrence clusters appeared linked to parvovirus B19, influenza, CMV and Epstein-Barr virus. Some IMGT-functional V segments, including TRBV6-2 and TRBV6-3, could not be distinguished by the 87-base-pair reads and were therefore excluded. A later genetic analysis reported fewer N-insertions in productive TCRs among donors in an Asian-associated ancestry cluster than the approximately 670-donor mean. A further reported finding was that TCR beta sequences accurately predicted the HLA-A and HLA-B alleles for most subjects in the first cohort. The study gave a list of over 150 TCR beta chains associated with cytomegalovirus.

In total, about 650 healthy bone marrow donors made up the cohort. All cohort members were sampled while nominally healthy, although unrecorded immune exposures were likely present. The donor tested CMV seronegative, placing the donor among the 350 to 400 seronegative members of the cohort. Every donor gave a peripheral blood sample, and the peripheral blood mononuclear cells from that sample were used for TCR beta sequencing. The Qiagen DNeasy Blood Extraction Kit was used to extract genomic DNA from the blood cell samples. V is shortened by 1 base, J by 1 base, and the region joining them spans 9 bases. Its CDR3 holds 14 amino acids, cysteine through phenylalanine. Solely the CDR3 DNA is kept, with 42 bases framed from the first base. CDR1 and CDR2 were assigned from the germline V gene (reference sequence) as SGHNT and YYREEE. Library method: the immunoSEQ multiplex PCR assay. A mixture of 60 forward primers for TCR Vbeta segments and 13 reverse primers for TCR Jbeta segments was used in the multiplex PCR. The CDR3 region of rearranged TCR beta genes was amplified from genomic DNA with a multiplex PCR assay. On the Illumina HiSeq System, the amplified TCR beta libraries were sequenced as 87-base-pair reads. The published analysis was carried out like this. A later analysis tallied about 77 million unique TCR beta chains across the 666 repertoires, and some 12 million of those chains were shared by two or more donors. To remove PCR and sequencing errors, raw reads were error-corrected and collapsed into unique sequences using a nearest-neighbor algorithm that merged closely related sequences. V, D and J gene segments were assigned by aligning CDR3 sequences to IMGT reference sequences. For a sequence to be retained, a match of at least six nucleotides to both a V gene segment and a J gene segment was required. A rearrangement counted as productive if the CDR3 had no stop codons and remained in frame with V and J, and every other rearrangement counted as non-productive. Following IMGT convention, CDR3 was defined as the stretch from the second conserved V-encoded cysteine to the conserved J-encoded phenylalanine. In an earlier analysis of around 540 of the donors, sequences lacking an unambiguous match to a single V gene segment were excluded. An earlier analysis of approximately 590 of the donors classified V segments as functional when productive rearrangements were above 56.7% and as segregating when the standard deviation between donors was above 5%. A statistical classification framework was built for diagnosing cytomegalovirus status from the catalog of TCR beta chain sequences. V and J gene assignment, in a later analysis, came from comparing TCR nucleotide sequences with IMGT/GENE-DB human TR gene sequences. Using the TCRdist pipeline, a later analysis assigned CDR3 sequences along with most-parsimonious VDJ recombination scenarios. In a later analysis, every TCR beta chain was defined by the combination of its CDR3 amino acid sequence and its V-gene family, and reads without a unique V-gene family were dropped. In a later analysis, fewer than 600 highly shared, low-generation-probability nucleotide sequences were removed to address suspected cross-contamination and a sequencing artifact. A later analysis calculated a clonal expansion index for each public chain from normalized within-repertoire ranks of inferred template counts. Generation probabilities in a later analysis came from a VDJ recombination model fitted to out-of-frame rearrangements, and those results were checked against IGoR. A later analysis scored TCR-TCR, TCR-HLA and TCR-CMV co-occurrence with hypergeometric tests, applying a repertoire-size bias correction to TCR pairs. False discovery rates were estimated in a later analysis by permuting HLA or CMV assignments 20 times. In a later analysis, co-occurring TCRs were grouped using DBSCAN, and TCRdist sequence similarity was added for clustering within HLA-allele-positive subsets. For co-occurrence clustering, repertoires with fewer than 30,000 or more than 120,000 public chains were excluded, along with roughly 5 repertoires with anomalous nucleotide sharing. TCRdb's version of the immuneACCESS table is confined to in-frame rearrangements and falls short of the full clone set. An unresolved V gene accounts for under half of the shortfall where checked; the remainder is of unknown origin. That table furnishes V, J and clone size, whereas the DNA furnished D and trimming. The sample's clone listing holds tens of thousands of clones. Of the sample, 0.58% falls within the top ten clones.

In the case of this clone: The antigen this receptor binds is unknown.

This chain is built from TRBV5-4 and TRBJ2-7; the D segment cannot be called with confidence. The sample comprised PBMCs. The receptor was isolated from a man aged 50 or older in good health and CMV-seronegative. The CDR3 here reads CASSLSLASYEQYF. The DNA sequence reads TGTGCCAGCAGCTTGAGTTTGGCTTCCTACGAGCAGTACTTC.